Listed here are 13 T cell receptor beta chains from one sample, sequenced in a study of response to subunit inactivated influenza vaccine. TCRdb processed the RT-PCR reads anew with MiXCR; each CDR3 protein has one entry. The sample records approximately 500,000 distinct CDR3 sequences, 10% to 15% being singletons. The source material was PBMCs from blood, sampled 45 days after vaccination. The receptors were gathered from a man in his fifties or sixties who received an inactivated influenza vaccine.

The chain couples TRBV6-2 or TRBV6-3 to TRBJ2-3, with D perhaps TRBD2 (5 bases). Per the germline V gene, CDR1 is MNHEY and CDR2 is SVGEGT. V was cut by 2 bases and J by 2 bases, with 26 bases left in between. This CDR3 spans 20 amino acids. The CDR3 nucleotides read TGTGCCAGCAGTTACGCAATAGCGCTATGGCCCCACCCGGACACAGATACGCAGTATTTT. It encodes CASSYAIALWPHPDTDTQYF.

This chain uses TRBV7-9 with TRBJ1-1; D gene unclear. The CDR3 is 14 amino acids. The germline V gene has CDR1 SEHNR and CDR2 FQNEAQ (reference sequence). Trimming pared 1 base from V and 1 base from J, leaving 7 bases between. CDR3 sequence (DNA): TGTGCCAGCAGCTTAGAGGGCAAGAACACTGAAGCTTTCTTT. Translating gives CASSLEGKNTEAFF.

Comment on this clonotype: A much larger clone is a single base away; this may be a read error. The DNA of the CDR3 is TGCAGTGCTAGAGTAAGCAGGGACTCACCCCCCCACTTT. Translating gives CSARVSRDSPPHF. The chain carries TRBV20-1 and TRBJ1-6; D is possibly TRBD1 (5 bases). Germline assignment: CDR1 DFQATT and CDR2 SNEGSKA (reference sequence). The CDR3 is made up of 13 amino acids.

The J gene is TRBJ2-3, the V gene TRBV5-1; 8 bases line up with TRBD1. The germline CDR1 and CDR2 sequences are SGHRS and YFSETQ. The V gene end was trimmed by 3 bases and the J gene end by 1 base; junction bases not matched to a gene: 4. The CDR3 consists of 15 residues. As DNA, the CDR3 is TGCGCCAGCAGCTCAGGGGGCGTCGGCACAGATACGCAGTATTTT. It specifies CASSSGGVGTDTQYF.

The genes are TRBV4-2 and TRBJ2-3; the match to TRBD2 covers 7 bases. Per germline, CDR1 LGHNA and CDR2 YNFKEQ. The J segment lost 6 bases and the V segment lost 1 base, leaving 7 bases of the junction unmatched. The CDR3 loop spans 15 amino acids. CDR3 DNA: TGTGCCAGCAGCCAAGTGGGCCTAGCGGCCGATACGCAGTATTTT. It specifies CASSQVGLAADTQYF.

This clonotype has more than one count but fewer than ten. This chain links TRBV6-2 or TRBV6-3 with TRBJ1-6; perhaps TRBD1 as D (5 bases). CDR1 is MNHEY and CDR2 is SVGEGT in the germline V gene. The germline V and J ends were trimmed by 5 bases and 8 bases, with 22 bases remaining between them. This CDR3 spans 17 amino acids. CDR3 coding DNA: TGTGCCAGCAGTACCCTGCGGGGAAGGGGTCTTGATTCACCCCTCCACTTT. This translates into CASSTLRGRGLDSPLHF.

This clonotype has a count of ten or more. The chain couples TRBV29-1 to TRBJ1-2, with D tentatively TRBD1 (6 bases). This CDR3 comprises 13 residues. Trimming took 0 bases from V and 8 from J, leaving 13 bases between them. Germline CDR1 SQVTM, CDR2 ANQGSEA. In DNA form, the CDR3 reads TGCAGCGTTGAAGATCCGGGGGGCTGGGGCTACACCTTC. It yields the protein CSVEDPGGWGYTF.

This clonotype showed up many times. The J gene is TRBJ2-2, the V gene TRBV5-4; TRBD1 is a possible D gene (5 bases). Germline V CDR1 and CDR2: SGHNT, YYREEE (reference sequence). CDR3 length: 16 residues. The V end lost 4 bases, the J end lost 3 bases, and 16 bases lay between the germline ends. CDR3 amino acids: CASSGTRGVHTGELFF. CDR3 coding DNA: TGTGCCAGCAGCGGTACAAGGGGTGTGCACACCGGGGAGCTGTTTTTT.

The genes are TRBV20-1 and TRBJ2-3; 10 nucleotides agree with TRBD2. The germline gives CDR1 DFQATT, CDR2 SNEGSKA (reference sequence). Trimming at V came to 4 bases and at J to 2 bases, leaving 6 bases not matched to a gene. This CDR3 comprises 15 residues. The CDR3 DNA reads TGCAGTGCTACCCAGAGCGGGAGGGCCACAGATACGCAGTATTTT. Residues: CSATQSGRATDTQYF.

DNA of the CDR3: TGCAGTGCTCCAAATACAGGGGTGAACACTGAAGCTTTCTTT. It is translated as CSAPNTGVNTEAFF. The chain recombines TRBV20-1 with TRBJ1-1; TRBD1 aligns across 7 bases. Germline lookup yields CDR1 DFQATT and CDR2 SNEGSKA (reference sequence). There are 14 residues in the CDR3. V lost 5 bases to trimming and J lost 0 bases; unmatched junction nucleotides: 6.

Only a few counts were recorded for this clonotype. This chain's CDR3 is CASSVGQGRNQPQHF. In DNA form, the CDR3 reads TGTGCCAGCAGCGTAGGTCAGGGGAGGAATCAGCCCCAGCATTTT. This sequence joins TRBV9 and TRBJ1-5; the D gene is possibly TRBD1 (6 bases). Trimming took off 0 bases at V and 4 bases at J, with 11 bases between the two ends. The CDR3 spans 15 residues. The germline CDR1 and CDR2 sequences are SGDLS and YYNGEE.

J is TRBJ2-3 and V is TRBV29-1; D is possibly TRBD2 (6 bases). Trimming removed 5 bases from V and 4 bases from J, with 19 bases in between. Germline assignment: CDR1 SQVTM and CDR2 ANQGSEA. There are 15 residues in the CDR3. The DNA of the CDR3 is TGCAGCGTTTCTGCGGGACTTTTGCCCGCAGATACGCAGTATTTT. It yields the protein CSVSAGLLPADTQYF.

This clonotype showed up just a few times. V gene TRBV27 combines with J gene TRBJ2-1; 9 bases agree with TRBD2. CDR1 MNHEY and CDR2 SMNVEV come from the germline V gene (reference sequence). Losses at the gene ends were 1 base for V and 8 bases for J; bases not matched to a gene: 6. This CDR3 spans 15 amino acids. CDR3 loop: CASSLYGTSIHEQFF. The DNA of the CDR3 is TGTGCCAGCAGTTTATACGGGACTAGCATTCATGAGCAGTTCTTC.